The following is a T cell receptor (beta chain) sequence with its context. Antigen unknown. The data derive from a study of T cell responses to AZD1222 COVID-19 vaccine. Study-level results: The study sampled repertoires only after the peak T cell response. The donors showed a predominance of white British ancestry and of females, with possible underestimation of clonal diversity.

TCRdb keeps only in-frame clones here, not all; method: immunoSEQ multiplex PCR. The data contain 95,000 to 150,000 clones, about 90% of them singletons. The CDR3 is 16 amino acids. Germline V gene lookup returns CDR1 SNHLY and CDR2 FYNNEI. V was shortened by 2 bases and J by 1 base, with 14 bases between the two germline ends. The clonotype comes from an adult who received the AZD1222 COVID-19 vaccine. The material was peripheral blood, obtained 28 days after the second AZD1222 dose. V and J are TRBV2 and TRBJ1-2; the D is unclear. CDR3 coding DNA: TGTGCCAGCAGTGAAAGGCAGCCGACGTTTAACTATGGCTACACCTTC. Its protein product is CASSERQPTFNYGYTF.